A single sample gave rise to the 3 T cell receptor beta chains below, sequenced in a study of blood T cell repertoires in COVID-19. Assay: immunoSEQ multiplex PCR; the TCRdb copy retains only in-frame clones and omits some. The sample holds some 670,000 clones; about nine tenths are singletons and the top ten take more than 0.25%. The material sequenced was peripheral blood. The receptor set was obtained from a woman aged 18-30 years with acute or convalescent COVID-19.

CDR3 region: CASSLQDTNYGYTF. CDR3 DNA: TGTGCCAGCTCACTGCAGGACACCAACTATGGCTACACCTTC. The chain combines TRBV18 with TRBJ1-2, with a possible D match to TRBD1 (5 bases). The germline gives CDR1 KGHSH, CDR2 LQKENI. V lost 4 bases, J lost 2 bases, and 11 bases lay in between. The CDR3 extends over 14 amino acids.

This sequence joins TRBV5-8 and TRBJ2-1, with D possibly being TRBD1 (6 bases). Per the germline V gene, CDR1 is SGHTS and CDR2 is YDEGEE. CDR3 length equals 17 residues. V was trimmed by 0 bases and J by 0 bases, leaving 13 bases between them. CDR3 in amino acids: CASSLGSRGSSYNEQFF. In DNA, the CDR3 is TGTGCCAGCAGCTTGGGTTCGAGGGGGAGCTCCTACAATGAGCAGTTCTTC. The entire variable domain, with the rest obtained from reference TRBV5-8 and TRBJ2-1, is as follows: EAGVTQSPTHLIKTRGQQATLRCSPISGHTSVYWYQQALGLGLQFLLWYDEGEERNRGNFPPRFSGRQFPNYSSELNVNALELEDSALYLCASSLGSRGSSYNEQFFGPGTRLTVL.

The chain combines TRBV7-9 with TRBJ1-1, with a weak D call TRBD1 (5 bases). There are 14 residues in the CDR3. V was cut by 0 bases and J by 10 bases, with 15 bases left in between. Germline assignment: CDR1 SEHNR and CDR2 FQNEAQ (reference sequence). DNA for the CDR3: TGTGCCAGCAGCTTAGCGCAGGGTTGGTACGGAGCTTTCTTT. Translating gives CASSLAQGWYGAFF.